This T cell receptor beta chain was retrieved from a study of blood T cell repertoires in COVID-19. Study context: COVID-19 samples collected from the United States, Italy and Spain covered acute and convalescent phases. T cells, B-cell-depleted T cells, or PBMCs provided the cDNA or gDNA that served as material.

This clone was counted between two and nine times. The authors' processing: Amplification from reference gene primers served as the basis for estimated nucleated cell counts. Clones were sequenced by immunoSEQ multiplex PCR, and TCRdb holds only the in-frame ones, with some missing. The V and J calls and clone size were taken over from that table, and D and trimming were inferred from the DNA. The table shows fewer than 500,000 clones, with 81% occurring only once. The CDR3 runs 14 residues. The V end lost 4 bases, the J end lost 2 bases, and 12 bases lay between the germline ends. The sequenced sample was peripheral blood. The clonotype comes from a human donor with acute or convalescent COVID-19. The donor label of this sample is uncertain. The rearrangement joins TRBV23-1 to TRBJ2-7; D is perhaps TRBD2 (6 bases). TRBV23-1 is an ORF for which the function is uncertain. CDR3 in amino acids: CASSPRGGPYEQYF. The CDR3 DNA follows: TGCGCCAGCAGTCCACGGGGAGGCCCCTACGAGCAGTACTTC.